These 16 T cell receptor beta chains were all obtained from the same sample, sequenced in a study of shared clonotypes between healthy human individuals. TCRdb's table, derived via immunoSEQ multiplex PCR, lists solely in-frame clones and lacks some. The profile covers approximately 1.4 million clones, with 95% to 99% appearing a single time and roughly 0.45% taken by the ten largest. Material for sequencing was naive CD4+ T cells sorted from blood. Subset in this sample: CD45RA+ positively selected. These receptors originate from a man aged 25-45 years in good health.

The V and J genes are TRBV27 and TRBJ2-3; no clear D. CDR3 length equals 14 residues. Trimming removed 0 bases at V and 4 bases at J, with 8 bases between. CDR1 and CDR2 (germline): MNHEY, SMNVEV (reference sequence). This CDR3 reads CASSLSLVSDTQYF. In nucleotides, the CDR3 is TGTGCCAGCAGTTTATCGTTGGTTTCAGATACGCAGTATTTT.

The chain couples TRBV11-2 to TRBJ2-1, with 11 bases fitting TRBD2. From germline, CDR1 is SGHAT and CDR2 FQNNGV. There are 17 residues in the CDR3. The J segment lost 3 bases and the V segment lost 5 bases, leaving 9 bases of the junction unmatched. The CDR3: CASSLGTSGPGYNEQFF. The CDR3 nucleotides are TGTGCCAGCAGCCTCGGGACTAGCGGACCGGGCTACAATGAGCAGTTCTTC.

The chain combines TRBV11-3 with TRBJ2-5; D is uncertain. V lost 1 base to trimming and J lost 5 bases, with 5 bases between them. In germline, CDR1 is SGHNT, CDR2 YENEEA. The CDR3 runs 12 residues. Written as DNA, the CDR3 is TGTGCCAGCAGCTTAGGGTCCGAGACCCAGTACTTC. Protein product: CASSLGSETQYF.

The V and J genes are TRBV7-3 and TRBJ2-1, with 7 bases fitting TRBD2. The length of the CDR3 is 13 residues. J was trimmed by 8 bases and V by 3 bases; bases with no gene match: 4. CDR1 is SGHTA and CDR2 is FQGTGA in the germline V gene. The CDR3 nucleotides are TGTGCCAGCAGCTTGGGACTAAGGGATGAGCAGTTCTTC. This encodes CASSLGLRDEQFF.

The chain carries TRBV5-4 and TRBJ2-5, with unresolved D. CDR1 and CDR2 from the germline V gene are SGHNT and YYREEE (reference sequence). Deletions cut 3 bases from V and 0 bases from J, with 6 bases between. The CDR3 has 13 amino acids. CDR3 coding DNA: TGTGCCAGCAGCTCGCCAAACCAAGAGACCCAGTACTTC. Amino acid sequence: CASSSPNQETQYF. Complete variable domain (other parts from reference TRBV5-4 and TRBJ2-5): ETGVTQSPTHLIKTRGQQVTLRCSSQSGHNTVSWYQQALGQGPQFIFQYYREEENGRGNFPPRFSGLQFPNYSSELNVNALELDDSALYLCASSSPNQETQYFGPGTRLLVL.

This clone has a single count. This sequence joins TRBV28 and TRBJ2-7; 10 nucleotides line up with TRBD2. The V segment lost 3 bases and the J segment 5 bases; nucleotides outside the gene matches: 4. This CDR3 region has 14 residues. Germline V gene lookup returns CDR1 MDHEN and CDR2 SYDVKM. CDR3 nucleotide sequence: TGTGCCAGCAGTTTCCTAGCGGGAGACCACGAGCAGTACTTC. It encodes CASSFLAGDHEQYF.

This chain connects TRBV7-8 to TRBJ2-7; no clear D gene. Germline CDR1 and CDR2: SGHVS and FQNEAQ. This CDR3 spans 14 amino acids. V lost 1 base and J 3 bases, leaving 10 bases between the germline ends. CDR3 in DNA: TGTGCCAGCAGCTTAGAATTTGGCAGCTACGAGCAGTACTTC. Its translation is CASSLEFGSYEQYF.

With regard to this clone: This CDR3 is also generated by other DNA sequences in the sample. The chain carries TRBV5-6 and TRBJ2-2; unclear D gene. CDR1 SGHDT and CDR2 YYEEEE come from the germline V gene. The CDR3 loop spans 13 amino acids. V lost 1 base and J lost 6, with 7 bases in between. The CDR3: CASSLSGPGELFF. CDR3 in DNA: TGTGCCAGCAGCTTGTCTGGACCCGGGGAGCTGTTTTTT. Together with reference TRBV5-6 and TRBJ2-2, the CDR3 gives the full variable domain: DAGVTQSPTHLIKTRGQQVTLRCSPKSGHDTVSWYQQALGQGPQFIFQYYEEEERQRGNFPDRFSGHQFPNYSSELNVNALLLGDSALYLCASSLSGPGELFFGEGSRLTVL.

The CDR3 bases are TGTGCCAGCAGTTTAACAGGGTACGGTGAGCAGTTCTTC. It yields the protein CASSLTGYGEQFF. V gene TRBV27 combines with J gene TRBJ2-1; TRBD1 is a possible D gene (6 bases). In germline, CDR1 is MNHEY, CDR2 SMNVEV (reference sequence). Trimming removed 2 bases from V and 9 bases from J, with 11 bases in between. There are 13 residues in the CDR3.

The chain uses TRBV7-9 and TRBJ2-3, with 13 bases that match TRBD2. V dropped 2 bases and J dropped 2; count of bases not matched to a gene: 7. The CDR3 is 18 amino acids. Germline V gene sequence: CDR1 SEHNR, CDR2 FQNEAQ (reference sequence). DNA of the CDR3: TGTGCCAGCAGCTTACGACGACTAGCGGGAGGATCCACAGATACGCAGTATTTT. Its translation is CASSLRRLAGGSTDTQYF.

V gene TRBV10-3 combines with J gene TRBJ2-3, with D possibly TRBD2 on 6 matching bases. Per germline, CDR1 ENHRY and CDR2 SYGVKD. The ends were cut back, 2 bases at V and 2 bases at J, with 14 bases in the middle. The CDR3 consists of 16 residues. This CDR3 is CAISEPGVADTDTQYF. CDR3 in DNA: TGTGCCATCAGTGAGCCCGGGGTAGCGGACACAGATACGCAGTATTTT.

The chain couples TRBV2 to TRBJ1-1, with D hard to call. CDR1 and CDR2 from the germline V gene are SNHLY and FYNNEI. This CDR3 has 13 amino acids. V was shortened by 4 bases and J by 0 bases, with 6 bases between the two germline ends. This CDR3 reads CASSVVVNTEAFF. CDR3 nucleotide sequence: TGTGCCAGCAGTGTCGTCGTGAACACTGAAGCTTTCTTT.

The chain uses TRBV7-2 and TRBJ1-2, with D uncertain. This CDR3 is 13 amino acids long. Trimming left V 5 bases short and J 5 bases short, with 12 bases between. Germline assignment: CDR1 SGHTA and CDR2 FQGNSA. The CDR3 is CASSHDSRYGYTF. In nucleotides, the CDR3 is TGTGCCAGCAGCCACGACTCACGTTATGGCTACACCTTC.

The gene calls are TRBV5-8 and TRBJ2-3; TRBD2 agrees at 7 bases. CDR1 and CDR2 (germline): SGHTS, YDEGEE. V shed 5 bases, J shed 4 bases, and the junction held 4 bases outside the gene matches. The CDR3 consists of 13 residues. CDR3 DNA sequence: TGTGCCAGCAGAAAGACTAGCTCAGATACGCAGTATTTT. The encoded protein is CASRKTSSDTQYF.

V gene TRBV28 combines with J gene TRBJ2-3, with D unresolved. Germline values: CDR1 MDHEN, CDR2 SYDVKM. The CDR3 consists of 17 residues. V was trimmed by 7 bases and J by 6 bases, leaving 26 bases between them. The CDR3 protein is CASTKGGQVSSRDTQYF. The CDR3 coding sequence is TGTGCCAGCACCAAGGGTGGCCAGGTCTCAAGTCGGGATACGCAGTATTTT.

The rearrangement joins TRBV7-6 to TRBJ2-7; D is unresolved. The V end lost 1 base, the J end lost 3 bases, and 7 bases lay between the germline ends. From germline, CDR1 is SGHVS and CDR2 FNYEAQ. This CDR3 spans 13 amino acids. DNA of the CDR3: TGTGCCAGCAGCTTAGTTCTGGGCTACGAGCAGTACTTC. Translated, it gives CASSLVLGYEQYF.